These 3 T cell receptor beta chains share one sample of origin, sequenced in a study of T cells in women clearing cervical HPV infection. This table comes from immunoSEQ multiplex PCR, and its TCRdb copy is limited to in-frame clones, with some not included. The sample holds around 40,000 clones. The material sequenced was blood buffy coat. These receptors were collected from a woman aged 18-70 years with a cervical HPV16 infection that either progressed to CIN3+ or cleared (not recorded which).

Note on this clone: The read stops 3 residues short of the end of the CDR3; the missing end is completed from the germline J gene. V is TRBV6-1 and J is TRBJ1-2; 7 bases match TRBD1. V was clipped by 4 bases and J by 7 bases; unmatched bases: 3. The CDR3 has 12 amino acids. CDR1 MNHNS and CDR2 SASEGT come from the germline V gene. The chain's CDR3 is CASSADRVGYTF. The CDR3 bases that were read are TGTGCCAGCAGTGCAGACAGGGTTGGC.

On this clone: The read terminates 3 residues before the CDR3 end, so the remaining end is supplied by the germline J gene. The chain recombines TRBV2 with TRBJ2-3; 7 nucleotides line up with TRBD1. The CDR3 is made up of 14 amino acids. J lost 0 bases, V lost 6 bases, and 3 bases had no gene match. In germline, CDR1 is SNHLY, CDR2 FYNNEI. CDR3 bases read: TGTGCCAGCAGATGGGACAGTAGCACAGATACG. Translated: CASRWDSSTDT. The entire CDR3 sequence reads CASRWDSSTDTQYF.

Details on this clone: Read coverage stops 3 residues before the CDR3 terminus; the germline J gene supplies the remainder. The genes are TRBV20-1 and TRBJ1-1; 8 bases line up with TRBD1. The CDR3 runs 16 residues. Trimming removed 5 bases from V and 1 base from J; junction bases left unmatched: 12. Germline CDR1 reads DFQATT; CDR2 reads SNEGSKA (reference sequence). CDR3 loop: CSARSGTGIGNTEAFF. The sequenced part of the CDR3 DNA is TGCAGTGCTCGCTCCGGGACAGGTATTGGGAACACTGAA.